This T cell receptor (beta chain) was sequenced in a study of blood T cell repertoires in COVID-19. In the study overall: The origin of the acute and convalescent COVID-19 samples was the United States, Italy and Spain.

TCRdb's table, derived via immunoSEQ multiplex PCR, lists solely in-frame clones and lacks some. The profile shows about 230,000 clones, over 80% of them singletons. The CDR3 contains 12 residues. CDR1 is SQVTM, CDR2 ANQGSEA, per germline. V lost 7 bases and J lost 3, with 13 bases in between. The J gene is TRBJ2-7, the V gene TRBV29-1, with D tentatively TRBD1 (5 bases). This receptor was identified in a woman younger than 45 with COVID-19, enrolled during active disease. Sequencing was carried out using peripheral blood. CDR3 amino acids: CSARAGNYEQYF. In DNA form, the CDR3 reads TGCAGCGCAAGAGCAGGGAACTACGAGCAGTACTTC.